The clone carrying this T cell receptor (beta chain) is labeled medium-sized. This sample was taken from a study of tumor-infiltrating lymphocytes in primary liver carcinoma. Study at large: Surgical resection treated primary liver carcinoma in the patients.

Total RNA (roughly 0.45 ug) served as template for TCR beta cDNA synthesis primed by a constant-region primer. The TCR beta library was amplified through three nested multiplex PCR rounds in a modified ARM-PCR procedure. The first two PCR rounds used TRBV1-TRBV30 forward primers with a C-beta reverse primer, approximately 11 cycles each. TCRdb re-called the multiplex PCR reads through MiXCR, storing one row per CDR3 protein. This sample has about 180,000 distinct CDR3 sequences; over 50% occur once, and the top ten carry approximately 70%. With 10 bases removed from V and 7 bases from J, the gap between germline ends came to 14 bases. CDR1 and CDR2 from the germline V gene are SGHAT and FQNNGV. The CDR3 has 12 amino acids. Germline DNA was also extracted, and blood RNA was taken from unsorted whole blood. Patients carried chronic HBV infection without prior treatment. Researchers reported drawing approximately 4 milliliters of peripheral blood before surgery.

Source material: peripheral blood. The V gene is TRBV11-2, the J gene TRBJ2-1; no clear D. This TCR came from a man aged 35-49 years with primary liver carcinoma and hepatitis B virus infection. As DNA, the CDR3 is TGTGCCACATCGCCGATAGGGAATGAGCAGTTCTTC. Protein product: CATSPIGNEQFF. Combining the CDR3 with reference TRBV11-2 and TRBJ2-1 gives the whole variable domain EAGVAQSPRYKIIEKRQSVAFWCNPISGHATLYWYQQILGQGPKLLIQFQNNGVVDDSQLPKDRFSAERLKGVDSTLKIQPAKLEDSAVYLCATSPIGNEQFFGPGTRLTVL.